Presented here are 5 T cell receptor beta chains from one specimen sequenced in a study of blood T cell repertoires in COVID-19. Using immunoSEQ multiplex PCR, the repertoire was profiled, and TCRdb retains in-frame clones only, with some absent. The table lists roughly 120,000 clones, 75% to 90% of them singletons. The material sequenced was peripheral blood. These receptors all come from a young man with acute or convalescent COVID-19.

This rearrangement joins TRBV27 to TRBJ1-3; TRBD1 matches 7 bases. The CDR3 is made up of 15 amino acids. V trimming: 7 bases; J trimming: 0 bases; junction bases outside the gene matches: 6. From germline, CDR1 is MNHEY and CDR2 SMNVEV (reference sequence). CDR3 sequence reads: CASTLTGSSGNTIYF. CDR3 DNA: TGTGCCAGCACCCTGACAGGGTCCTCTGGAAACACCATATATTTT.

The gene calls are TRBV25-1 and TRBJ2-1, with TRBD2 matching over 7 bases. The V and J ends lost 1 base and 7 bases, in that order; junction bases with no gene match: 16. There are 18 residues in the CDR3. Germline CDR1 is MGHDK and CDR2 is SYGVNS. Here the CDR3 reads CASSEWPGGSIQGNEQFF. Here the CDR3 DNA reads TGTGCCAGCAGTGAATGGCCGGGGGGTTCAATACAAGGAAATGAGCAGTTCTTC.

CDR3 sequence (DNA): TGTGCCAGCAGCTTAGAAGTGTGGGGGCCGGGCTACGAGCAGTACTTC. Translating it yields CASSLEVWGPGYEQYF. The rearrangement uses TRBV7-6 and TRBJ2-7, with D possibly matching TRBD1 (6 bases). The CDR3 totals 16 residues. The V gene's germline CDR1 is SGHVS and CDR2 FNYEAQ. Trimming cost V 1 base and J 3 bases, with 16 bases left between them.

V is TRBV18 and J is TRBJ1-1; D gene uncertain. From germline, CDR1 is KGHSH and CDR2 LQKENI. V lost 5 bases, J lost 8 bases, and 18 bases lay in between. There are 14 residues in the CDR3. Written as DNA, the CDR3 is TGTGCCAGCTCAGGTGCCGGCGGAGCGTCGGAAGCTTTCTTT. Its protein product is CASSGAGGASEAFF. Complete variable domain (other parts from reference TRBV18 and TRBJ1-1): NAGVMQNPRHLVRRRGQEARLRCSPMKGHSHVYWYRQLPEEGLKFMVYLQKENIIDESGMPKERFSAEFPKEGPSILRIQQVVRGDSAAYFCASSGAGGASEAFFGQGTRLTVV.

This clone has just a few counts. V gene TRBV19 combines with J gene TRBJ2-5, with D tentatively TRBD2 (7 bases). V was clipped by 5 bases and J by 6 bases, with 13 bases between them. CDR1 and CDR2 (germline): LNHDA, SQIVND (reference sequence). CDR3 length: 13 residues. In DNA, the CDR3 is TGTGCCAGTAGTTCCAACGGGGGGCAGACCCAGTACTTC. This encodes CASSSNGGQTQYF.